This T cell receptor beta chain was captured by sequencing in a study of cytomegalovirus exposure and HLA in healthy donors. Study conclusions and caveats: A later analysis found most CMV-associated TCR beta chains apparently HLA-restricted.

PCR involved 60 Vbeta and 13 Jbeta primers. Clones were read by immunoSEQ multiplex PCR, and TCRdb kept only the in-frame ones, dropping some. This sample has 150,000 to 200,000 clones; approximately 84% occur once, and the top ten carry roughly 0.2%. In regard to this clone: Its antigen is unknown. An end of the junction differs from the germline gene, which may be a read error.

The CDR3 length is 15 residues. The germline CDR1 and CDR2 sequences are SGHAT and FQNNGV. The V call is TRBV11-2, the J call TRBJ2-1; 8 nucleotides align to TRBD1. The sequenced material came from PBMCs. The TCR was taken from a girl younger than two in good health and CMV-seronegative. Written as DNA, the CDR3 is TGTGCCAGCAGCCTAGACAGGGGCGGTTACAACGGGCAGTTCTTC. It yields the protein CASSLDRGGYNGQFF.